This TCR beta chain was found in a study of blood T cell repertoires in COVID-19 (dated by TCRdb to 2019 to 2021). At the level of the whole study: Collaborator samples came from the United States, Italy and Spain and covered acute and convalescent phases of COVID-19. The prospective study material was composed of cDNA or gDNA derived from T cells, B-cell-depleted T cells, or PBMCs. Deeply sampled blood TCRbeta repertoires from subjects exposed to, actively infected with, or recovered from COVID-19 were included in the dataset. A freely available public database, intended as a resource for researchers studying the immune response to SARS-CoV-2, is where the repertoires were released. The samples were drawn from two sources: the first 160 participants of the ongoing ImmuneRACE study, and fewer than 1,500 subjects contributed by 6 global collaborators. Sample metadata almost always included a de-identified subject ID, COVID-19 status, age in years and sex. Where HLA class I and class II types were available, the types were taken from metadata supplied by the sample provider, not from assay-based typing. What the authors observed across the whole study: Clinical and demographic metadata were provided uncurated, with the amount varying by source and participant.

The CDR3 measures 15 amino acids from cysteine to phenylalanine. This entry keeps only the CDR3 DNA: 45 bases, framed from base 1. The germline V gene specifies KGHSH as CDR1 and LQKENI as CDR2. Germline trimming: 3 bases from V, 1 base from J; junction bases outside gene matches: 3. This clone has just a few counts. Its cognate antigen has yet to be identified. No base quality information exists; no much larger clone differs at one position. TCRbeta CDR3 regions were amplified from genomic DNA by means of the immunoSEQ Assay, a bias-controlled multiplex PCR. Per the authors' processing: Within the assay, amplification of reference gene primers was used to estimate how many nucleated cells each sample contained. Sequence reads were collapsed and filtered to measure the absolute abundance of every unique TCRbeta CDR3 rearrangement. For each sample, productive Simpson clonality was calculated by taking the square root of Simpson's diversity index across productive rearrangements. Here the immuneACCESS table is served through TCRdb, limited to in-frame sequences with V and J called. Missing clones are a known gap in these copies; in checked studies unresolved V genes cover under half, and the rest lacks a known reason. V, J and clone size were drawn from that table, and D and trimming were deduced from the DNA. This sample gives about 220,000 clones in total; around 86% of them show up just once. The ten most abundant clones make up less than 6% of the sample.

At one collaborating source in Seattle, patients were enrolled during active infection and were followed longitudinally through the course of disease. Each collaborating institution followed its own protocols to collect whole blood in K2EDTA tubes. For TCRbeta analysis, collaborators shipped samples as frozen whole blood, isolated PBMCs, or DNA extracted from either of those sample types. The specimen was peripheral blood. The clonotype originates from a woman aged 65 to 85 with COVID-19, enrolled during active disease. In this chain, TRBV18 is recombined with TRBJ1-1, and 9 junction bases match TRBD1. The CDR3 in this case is CASSPGQGSNTEAFF. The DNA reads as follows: TGTGCCAGCTCACCCGGACAGGGGTCGAACACTGAAGCTTTCTTT.